A selection of T cell receptor beta chains follows, all from one sample in a study of blood T cell repertoires in COVID-19. TCRdb's copy holds only in-frame clones and misses some; the assay was immunoSEQ multiplex PCR. This table has roughly 360,000 clones, approximately 80% appearing once. Sequenced input: peripheral blood. Every receptor here comes from a human donor with acute or convalescent COVID-19. The donor label of this sample is uncertain. Each CDR3 is given with its conserved first and last residue. The order of the fields is CDR3 DNA, CDR3 protein, clone size, V gene, CDR3 length, J gene, D gene. The D gene is left open where the match is weak. The size entry is marked missing in some rows and otherwise reads once, few, many or a size class.

TGTGCCAGCAGCTTGAGCGACAGGGGCTTAGAAAAACTGTTTTTT CASSLSDRGLEKLFF many TRBV5-6 15 TRBJ1-4 TRBD1
TGTGCCAGCAGTTACGGGGGAAGGGGGCGTACCGGGGAGCTGTTTTTT CASSYGGRGRTGELFF . TRBV6-5 16 TRBJ2-2 TRBD1
TGCGCCAGCAGCTTGGGTTTAGCGAGGGAGACCCAGTACTTC CASSLGLARETQYF . TRBV5-1 14 TRBJ2-5 .
TGTGCCAGCAGTTTTAATGGGGGCATTCAGCCCCAGCATTTT CASSFNGGIQPQHF . TRBV28 14 TRBJ1-5 .
TGTGCCAGCAGCCAGGAAAGAAACAGGGGCACGAACACCGGGGAGCTGTTTTTT CASSQERNRGTNTGELFF . TRBV3-1/TRBV3-2 18 TRBJ2-2 TRBD1
TGTGCCACCCTTAGGGACACAGCGAACTATGGCTACACCTTC CATLRDTANYGYTF . TRBV5-4 14 TRBJ1-2 .
TGTGCCAGCAGCTCGGGACAGAGCTACGAGCAGTACTTC CASSSGQSYEQYF . TRBV5-6 13 TRBJ2-7 TRBD1
TGCGCCAGCAGCGATGATATGGGGGGTGGCTACACCTTC CASSDDMGGGYTF . TRBV5-1 13 TRBJ1-2 .
TGTGCCAGCCGCTTGGTAGGGGCGGAAAATTCACCCCTCCACTTT CASRLVGAENSPLHF . TRBV27 15 TRBJ1-6 .
TGCAGCGCTAAAGGACAGCTCACCGGGGAGCTGTTTTTT CSAKGQLTGELFF . TRBV29-1 13 TRBJ2-2 .
TGCGCCAGCAGTTTCAGCGGGGGAGCCTGGGAGGGACATACGCAGTATTTT CASSFSGGAWEGHTQYF . TRBV5-1 17 TRBJ2-3 TRBD2
TGTGCCAGCAGTTACTCCTCCGGACAGGTCGGGGGCTACACCTTC CASSYSSGQVGGYTF . TRBV6-5 15 TRBJ1-2 TRBD1
TGTGCCAGCAGCCCGGGGACAGGGGGAGCTCAGCCCCAGCATTTT CASSPGTGGAQPQHF . TRBV6-2/TRBV6-3 15 TRBJ1-5 TRBD1
TGTGCCAGCAGTTTCCTGACAGGGGCGGCCGGGGAGCTGTTTTTT CASSFLTGAAGELFF few TRBV27 15 TRBJ2-2 TRBD1
TGTGCCAGCAGCTCAGGTGGGACAGCAAACACTGAAGCTTTCTTT CASSSGGTANTEAFF . TRBV7-2 15 TRBJ1-1 TRBD1
TGTGCCAGCAGCCAAGTCCGCGCTAGGATGAACACTGAAGCTTTCTTT CASSQVRARMNTEAFF . TRBV4-2 16 TRBJ1-1 .
TGTGCCAGCAGCCAAGAGATACAGGGTAGGACTGAAGCTTTCTTT CASSQEIQGRTEAFF . TRBV3-1/TRBV3-2 15 TRBJ1-1 .
TGTGCCTGGCGCCTAGCGGGGGGGGGAGATACGCAGTATTTT CAWRLAGGGDTQYF . TRBV30 14 TRBJ2-3 TRBD2
TGTGCCAGCAGCCCCGTGACAGGGCCCATGATCGCCATATATTTT CASSPVTGPMIAIYF . TRBV11-2 15 TRBJ1-3 TRBD1
TGTGCCAGCAGCCAAGAAACAGGAAGTCCTGAAGCTTTCTTT CASSQETGSPEAFF . TRBV4-2 14 TRBJ1-1 .
TGTGCCAGCGCAGGGTATAGCAATCAGCCCCAGCATTTT CASAGYSNQPQHF once TRBV7-2 13 TRBJ1-5 .
TGTGCCAGCAGCCAGATCAGGGCCCGCTCCTATAATTCACCCCTCCACTTT CASSQIRARSYNSPLHF . TRBV3-1/TRBV3-2 17 TRBJ1-6 .
TGTGCCAGCAACCCCGGGACTAGCGGGGGGGCCTTCGGGGAGCTGTTTTTT CASNPGTSGGAFGELFF . TRBV7-9 17 TRBJ2-2 TRBD2
TGTGCCAGCAGCTCGGGAGTGAGTCCTGGATTCACAGATACGCAGTATTTT CASSSGVSPGFTDTQYF . TRBV7-9 17 TRBJ2-3 .
TGTGCCAGCAGCCTCCGGGGGGCCGGGGGGAATGAGCAGTTCTTC CASSLRGAGGNEQFF . TRBV28 15 TRBJ2-1 .
TGTGCCAGCAGCCCTAGACTAACAAGAAACACTGAAGCTTTCTTT CASSPRLTRNTEAFF few TRBV28 15 TRBJ1-1 .
TGTGCCTGGAGTAGGGGGGGGAATGAGCAGTTCTTC CAWSRGGNEQFF . TRBV30 12 TRBJ2-1 .
TGTGCCTGGAGTGTAAGCGAGACCCAGTACTTC CAWSVSETQYF . TRBV30 11 TRBJ2-5 .
TGTGCCAGCAGCTTAGGGGGGAGACAGGTCCCCGTGGCTTTCTTT CASSLGGRQVPVAFF . TRBV11-2 15 TRBJ1-1 .